The 18 T cell receptor beta chains below come from one sample, sequenced in a study of blood T cell repertoires in COVID-19. Assay used: immunoSEQ multiplex PCR; TCRdb lists only in-frame clones, some missing. The sample has 200,000 or so clones; over 75% are singletons. The sequencing sample was made of peripheral blood. These receptors came from a man aged 35 to 55 with active or convalescent COVID-19.

The chain links TRBV30 to TRBJ2-1; 7 nucleotides line up with TRBD2. V dropped 3 bases and J dropped 3; count of bases not matched to a gene: 14. The CDR3 length is 17 residues. Germline-derived CDR1 and CDR2 are GTSNPN and SVGIG (reference sequence). The CDR3 region has the DNA TGTGCCTGGAGCCCTAATGATAGCGGGTGGGTCTACAATGAGCAGTTCTTC. Amino acids: CAWSPNDSGWVYNEQFF.

The chain recombines TRBV5-1 with TRBJ1-6, with no clear D. V was pared by 0 bases and J by 7 bases, with 14 bases between. The germline gives CDR1 SGHRS, CDR2 YFSETQ. The CDR3 length is 16 residues. Written as DNA, the CDR3 is TGCGCCAGCAGCTTGGCCCGGGGTCGTAAAAATTCACCCCTCCACTTT. Translation: CASSLARGRKNSPLHF.

The chain has TRBV7-2 and TRBJ1-1, with TRBD1 as a possible D gene (6 bases). Germline V gene data show CDR1 as SGHTA and CDR2 as FQGNSA. V gave up 5 bases and J gave up 7 bases, with 23 bases separating them. The CDR3 sequence is 16 residues long. In DNA form, the CDR3 reads TGTGCCAGCAGCCTTAACGGTCGGGGGGCAAAGTTTGAAGCTTTCTTT. Amino acids: CASSLNGRGAKFEAFF.

This clone was picked up one time. The chain uses TRBV15 and TRBJ1-6; 8 bases fit TRBD1. Germline CDR1 and CDR2: LNHNV and YYDKDF (reference sequence). The CDR3 totals 16 residues. With V trimmed by 4 bases and J by 8 bases, 10 bases remained unmatched. CDR3 protein: CATSTDTGGVDSPLHF. DNA of the CDR3: TGTGCCACCAGCACCGATACAGGGGGAGTAGATTCACCCCTCCACTTT.

The V call is TRBV5-1, the J call TRBJ1-4; D gene unclear. V gave up 0 bases and J gave up 3 bases, with 6 bases separating them. The germline V gene encodes CDR1 SGHRS and CDR2 YFSETQ. The CDR3 runs to 14 residues. CDR3 DNA: TGCGCCAGCAGCTTGGTGGCTTCTAATGAAAAACTGTTTTTT. Its protein product is CASSLVASNEKLFF.

The chain carries TRBV7-2 and TRBJ1-2; perhaps TRBD1 as D (5 bases). Trimming removed 1 base from V and 8 bases from J, with 17 bases in between. The CDR3 has 15 amino acids. Germline V CDR1 and CDR2: SGHTA, FQGNSA. The chain's CDR3 is CASSLVVAKGKGYTF. DNA of the CDR3: TGTGCCAGCAGCTTAGTGGTTGCAAAGGGGAAAGGCTACACCTTC.

The rearrangement joins TRBV6-2 or TRBV6-3 to TRBJ2-7; 7 bases agree with TRBD2. The CDR3 has 15 amino acids. Unmatched junction bases numbered 7, after V lost 5 bases and J lost 0 bases. Germline assignment: CDR1 MNHEY and CDR2 SVGEGT. The CDR3 nucleotides are TGTGCCAGCAGTCCGTCGCGCGGGAGCTCCTACGAGCAGTACTTC. Its translation is CASSPSRGSSYEQYF.

The count of this clone is one. This chain connects TRBV7-2 to TRBJ1-1; D is perhaps TRBD1 (5 bases). The CDR3 sequence is 12 residues long. Germline CDR1 SGHTA, CDR2 FQGNSA. V shed 5 bases and J shed 7 bases, with 11 bases lying between them. The CDR3 nucleotides are TGTGCCAGCAGCCTCAGACAGCTTGAAGCTTTCTTT. Protein: CASSLRQLEAFF.

The chain combines TRBV27 with TRBJ1-1, with 7 bases matching TRBD1. Germline trimming cut 5 bases from V and 6 bases from J; bases unmatched to any gene: 3. This CDR3 spans 12 amino acids. The germline V gene has CDR1 MNHEY and CDR2 SMNVEV (reference sequence). The CDR3 coding sequence is TGTGCCAGCAGTGGACAGGAGTCTGAAGCTTTCTTT. This encodes CASSGQESEAFF.

The CDR3 nucleotides read TGCGCCAGCAGCCGGGGCCGTGGGAATGAAAAACTGTTTTTT. Translation: CASSRGRGNEKLFF. The chain has TRBV4-1 and TRBJ1-4; a weak D match, TRBD1 (5 bases). The CDR3 has 14 amino acids. The V gene's germline CDR1 is MGHRA and CDR2 YSYEKL. V lost 4 bases and J lost 5, with 11 bases in between.

The chain has TRBV27 and TRBJ1-4, with 7 bases identical to TRBD1. Trimming cost V 3 bases and J 6 bases; bases outside gene matches: 4. CDR3 size: 14 residues. Germline CDR1 reads MNHEY; CDR2 reads SMNVEV (reference sequence). CDR3 nucleotides: TGTGCCAGCAGTTTCGTAGGGGGCGATGAAAAACTGTTTTTT. As protein: CASSFVGGDEKLFF.

DNA for the CDR3: TGTGCCAGCAGCTTAGCGGGCAGGGTGGGCTATGGCTACACCTTC. Translated: CASSLAGRVGYGYTF. V and J are TRBV7-9 and TRBJ1-2; a possible D gene is TRBD1 (5 bases). Trimming shortened V by 0 bases and J by 4 bases, and 12 bases separated the two germline ends. Germline CDR1 SEHNR, CDR2 FQNEAQ (reference sequence). CDR3 size: 15 residues.

CDR3 sequence reads: CASSISGATFNEQFF. In DNA, the CDR3 is TGTGCCAGTAGTATAAGCGGGGCCACCTTCAATGAGCAGTTCTTC. The chain has TRBV19 and TRBJ2-1; TRBD2 matches 7 bases. The germline gives CDR1 LNHDA, CDR2 SQIVND (reference sequence). CDR3 length: 15 amino acids. J lost 6 bases, V lost 2 bases, and 7 bases had no gene match.

This clone was seen only a few times. The J gene is TRBJ2-7, the V gene TRBV19; no firm D call. Between the trimmed V and J ends, which lost 6 bases and 4 bases, there was a span of 13 bases. The CDR3 sequence is 13 residues long. Germline CDR1 is LNHDA and CDR2 is SQIVND (reference sequence). CDR3 in amino acids: CASRRSQSYEQYF. DNA of the CDR3: TGTGCCAGTAGGAGATCGCAAAGTTACGAGCAGTACTTC.

The CDR3 nucleotides read TGTGCCAGCAGCCGACAGGGGTACTCACCCCTCCACTTT. This sequence encodes CASSRQGYSPLHF. The V call is TRBV28, the J call TRBJ1-6; 8 bases are a match to TRBD1. J gave up 10 bases and V 6 bases, and 5 bases lay outside the gene matches. This CDR3 contains 13 residues. From germline, CDR1 is MDHEN and CDR2 SYDVKM. Full variable domain (missing parts from reference TRBV28 and TRBJ1-6): DVKVTQSSRYLVKRTGEKVFLECVQDMDHENMFWYRQDPGLGLRLIYFSYDVKMKEKGDIPEGYSVSREKKERFSLILESASTNQTSMYLCASSRQGYSPLHFGNGTRLTVT.

Concerning this clone: In the same sample, other DNA sequences code for this CDR3. The chain recombines TRBV12-3 or TRBV12-4 with TRBJ1-5; 7 bases fit TRBD1. V shed 6 bases, J shed 5 bases, and the junction held 4 bases outside the gene matches. The CDR3 sequence is 13 residues long. CDR3: CASSRQGDQPQHF. The CDR3 region has the DNA TGTGCCAGCAGCCGACAGGGCGATCAGCCCCAGCATTTT.

This sequence joins TRBV6-5 and TRBJ1-5, with D unresolved. Germline lookup yields CDR1 MNHEY and CDR2 SVGAGI. Trimming removed 7 bases at V and 0 bases at J, with 13 bases between. The CDR3 length is 15 residues. The CDR3 spells CASTEPFVSNQPQHF. In DNA form, the CDR3 reads TGTGCCAGCACCGAGCCTTTCGTTAGCAATCAGCCCCAGCATTTT.

The chain carries TRBV7-9 and TRBJ2-2; 9 bases are a match to TRBD2. CDR1 is SEHNR, CDR2 FQNEAQ, per germline (reference sequence). CDR3 size: 16 residues. V gave up 5 bases and J gave up 5 bases; unmatched junction bases: 9. This CDR3 reads CASSPLAGVDTGELFF. CDR3 sequence (DNA): TGTGCCAGCAGCCCTTTAGCGGGAGTGGATACCGGGGAGCTGTTTTTT.